The subject of this entry is one TCR beta chain. This clonotype was detected ten times or more. Its binding antigen is unknown. Base qualities are missing; no much larger clone stands one base away. Library generation was performed with 5' RACE. Sequenced on an Illumina HiSeq 2000. Template switching added a universal primer binding site, and the final cDNA carried a unique molecular identifier that allowed TCR cDNA molecules to be counted accurately. Specific primers in the conserved constant-segment region were used to synthesize first-strand cDNA for the TCR alpha and beta chains. To control for contamination, every cDNA library carried two barcodes: a SMART-Mk sample barcode plus Illumina barcodes. Two successive PCR steps introduced TruSeq adapter sequences along with Illumina sample barcodes. The Illumina HiSeq platform was used with custom primers to sequence TCR alpha and beta cDNA libraries. Regarding the original processing steps: MiGEC was used to process raw reads and extract unique molecular identifiers, and MiXCR was used to find CDR3 positions. Recombination models were inferred per individual with the repgenHMM and IGoR tools using an EM algorithm. Shared clonotype analysis was performed with the tcR package in R, normalizing sharing by the product of cloneset sizes. To study raw recombination free of thymic and clonal selection effects, out-of-frame nonproductive sequences were analyzed. TCRdb applied fastp at Q25 and MiXCR to the public reads, then kept only in-frame beta chains. All rows with the same CDR3 protein become a single entry with the most common DNA and genes. Here the V and J calls rest on TCRdb's processing, not on the authors' analysis. The sample records 420,000 or so distinct CDR3 sequences, roughly 18% of which are singletons. Of the sample, less than 15% is held by the ten largest clones.

Via the germline V gene, CDR1 is SGHRS and CDR2 YFSETQ. The junction carries 4 bases between V and J, which are trimmed by 0 bases and 0 bases respectively. The CDR3, from cysteine to phenylalanine, totals 14 residues. Only the CDR3 DNA is retained, 42 bases long and in frame from the first base. This sample is drawn from a study of identical twins (dated by TCRdb to the mid-2010s). For context, the study as a whole: The study deep-sequenced TCR alpha and beta repertoires from monozygotic twins, unrelated adults of various ages and cord blood to test whether fetal clonotypes persist. To rule out contamination, the twin experiments were replicated at different times with different library preparation protocols.

Every donor in the study was a healthy Caucasian. Three unrelated non-twin adults were additionally sequenced: a male aged 18 to 30, a male aged 50 to 60 and a female aged 50 to 60. Using Miltenyi CD45RO+ enrichment and human naive T-cell isolation kits, memory (CD45RO+) and naive T cells were isolated from PBMC. Beyond this particular receptor, the publication reports: Fewer insertions were carried by abundant cord blood beta clonotypes; a weaker similar trend was observed in young adult naive repertoires, while no such trend was observed in memory repertoires. In monozygotic twins, out-of-frame TCR alpha sharing was systematically underestimated by recombination models, although the models agreed with sharing between unrelated individuals. Compared with coincidental sharing between unrelated individuals, an excess of low generation-probability sequences was observed among out-of-frame TCR alpha sequences shared between twins. Invariant T cells such as MAIT and iNKT could partly confound zero-insertion analyses, though diverse VJ usage argued against this for most clonotypes. In beta out-of-frame sequences, excess twin sharing was weaker, because having fewer shared sequences lowered the signal-to-noise ratio. Because the same donors could not be followed over many years, conclusions were based on cross-sectional statistical analysis.

The sequence came from a man aged 45-60 years in good health. The chain employs TRBV5-1 and TRBJ1-3; too little of a D gene remains to name it. The sequenced material came from naive T cells sorted from blood. In light of the paper, this sample's cell subset or site label describes: cells isolated with a human naive T-cell isolation kit. DNA sequence: TGCGCCAGCAGCTTGGATAGCTCTGGAAACACCATATATTTT. This gives the protein CASSLDSSGNTIYF.